Listed here are 14 T cell receptor beta chains from one sample, sequenced in a study of T cells after yellow fever vaccination. TCRdb itself ran the 5' RACE reads through MiXCR, one entry per CDR3 protein. The sample carries about 550,000 distinct CDR3 sequences, about a fifth recorded once. The sample consisted of PBMCs, taken 15 days after the yellow fever booster vaccination. Receptors originate from a man aged 25 to 40 who received the YFV17D yellow fever vaccine.

A few counts support this clonotype. The chain recombines TRBV3-1 with TRBJ2-2, with D perhaps assigned TRBD1 or TRBD2 (5 bases each). Trimming removed 6 bases at V and 5 bases at J, with 16 bases between. Germline V gene lookup returns CDR1 LGHDT and CDR2 YNNKEL (reference sequence). CDR3 size: 15 residues. CDR3 in amino acids: CASRATEGWTGELFF. DNA for the CDR3: TGTGCCAGCAGAGCGACTGAGGGGTGGACCGGGGAGCTGTTTTTT.

This rearrangement joins TRBV3-1 to TRBJ2-5; 7 bases are shared with TRBD1. Germline CDR1 LGHDT, CDR2 YNNKEL (reference sequence). J lost 4 bases, V lost 4 bases, and 9 bases had no gene match. CDR3 length equals 15 residues. Written as DNA, the CDR3 is TGTGCCAGCAGCCGGGACCGGGACAGCCGAGAGACCCAGTACTTC. Its protein is CASSRDRDSRETQYF.

The V gene is TRBV10-1, the J gene TRBJ1-6; D unresolved. V shed 1 base and J shed 10 bases, with 8 bases lying between them. CDR1 WNHNN and CDR2 SYGVQD come from the germline V gene (reference sequence). CDR3 size: 13 residues. The CDR3 DNA sequence: TGCGCCAGCAGTGAGTGGGGAGGCTCACCCCTCCACTTT. Its translation: CASSEWGGSPLHF.

This sequence joins TRBV6-1 and TRBJ2-7; 7 bases are a match to TRBD1. Germline CDR1 is MNHNS and CDR2 is SASEGT. With 5 bases clipped from V and 2 bases from J, the junction kept 9 bases outside the gene matches. This CDR3 contains 15 residues. The CDR3 protein is CASSLGRDRAYEQYF. CDR3 sequence (DNA): TGTGCCAGCAGTCTTGGCCGGGACAGAGCCTACGAGCAGTACTTC.

This clonotype was picked up many times. The chain carries TRBV19 and TRBJ2-1, with TRBD2 matching over 7 bases. The germline CDR1 and CDR2 sequences are LNHDA and SQIVND (reference sequence). The CDR3 length is 17 residues. V was clipped by 0 bases and J by 13 bases; unmatched bases: 18. This chain's CDR3 is CASSIDLERGTMSRQFF. The DNA of the CDR3 is TGTGCCAGTAGTATAGATCTTGAGCGGGGCACAATGAGCAGACAGTTCTTC.

This clonotype showed up just a few times. The chain uses TRBV18 and TRBJ2-1, with a tentative D call TRBD2 (6 bases). The CDR3 totals 16 residues. The V end was cut by 3 bases, the J end by 2 bases, with 14 bases between. Germline V gene data show CDR1 as KGHSH and CDR2 as LQKENI. CDR3 sequence: CASSPSGGLAYNEQFF. CDR3 bases: TGTGCCAGCTCACCTTCCGGGGGACTTGCCTACAATGAGCAGTTCTTC.

This clonotype was detected a few times. The rearrangement links TRBV7-9 to TRBJ1-5; the match to TRBD1 covers 9 bases. This CDR3 is built from 16 residues. With 5 bases clipped from V and 2 bases from J, the junction kept 7 bases outside the gene matches. CDR1 and CDR2 from the germline V gene are SEHNR and FQNEAQ (reference sequence). The CDR3 loop is CASSRTGAGRNQPQHF. Written as DNA, the CDR3 is TGTGCCAGCAGCAGGACAGGGGCAGGGCGCAATCAGCCCCAGCATTTT.

The count of this clonotype is one. The chain combines TRBV29-1 with TRBJ1-4; D uncertain. Germline V gives CDR1 SQVTM, CDR2 ANQGSEA. This CDR3 is 14 amino acids long. Trimming pared 4 bases from V and 7 bases from J, leaving 16 bases between. The CDR3 protein is CSVVVGGSGEKLFF. DNA of the CDR3: TGCAGCGTTGTAGTTGGAGGGTCTGGTGAAAAACTGTTTTTT.

The chain joins TRBV15 to TRBJ2-1; 10 bases match TRBD2. J lost 7 bases, V lost 2 bases, and 20 bases had no gene match. This CDR3 is 20 amino acids long. CDR1 and CDR2 (germline): LNHNV, YYDKDF (reference sequence). CDR3 nucleotide sequence: TGTGCCACCAGCAGATTCCTTGCGCGGGAGATCGGGACTAGCGCTAATGAGCAGTTCTTC. Amino acids: CATSRFLAREIGTSANEQFF.

The CDR3 DNA is TGTGCCAGCAGTTTATATGGCAGTCCTAAACAGCCCCAGCATTTT. Translation gives CASSLYGSPKQPQHF. The V call is TRBV12-3 or TRBV12-4, the J call TRBJ1-5, with D hard to call. The CDR3 loop spans 15 amino acids. V lost 2 bases, J lost 7 bases, and 15 bases lay in between.

This clonotype occurred a few times. The chain couples TRBV6-1 to TRBJ1-4; 7 bases are shared with TRBD1. Germline V gene lookup returns CDR1 MNHNS and CDR2 SASEGT. The CDR3 covers 15 residues. J was trimmed by 2 bases and V by 5 bases; bases with no gene match: 5. In nucleotides, the CDR3 is TGTGCCAGCAGTCCGACAGGGTTCACTAATGAAAAACTGTTTTTT. This gives the protein CASSPTGFTNEKLFF.

The chain couples TRBV20-1 to TRBJ2-1; D gene unclear. CDR1 DFQATT and CDR2 SNEGSKA come from the germline V gene (reference sequence). The V and J ends lost 5 bases and 0 bases respectively, with 11 bases between them. The CDR3 length is 14 residues. The CDR3 nucleotides are TGCAGTGCTGCAAGGGCGAGCTCCTACAATGAGCAGTTCTTC. This sequence encodes CSAARASSYNEQFF.

This clonotype appeared a few times. This chain links TRBV12-3 or TRBV12-4 with TRBJ2-7, with 7 bases that match TRBD1. The CDR3 loop spans 14 amino acids. V was pared by 1 base and J by 6 bases, with 6 bases of the junction left unmatched. CDR3 DNA: TGTGCCAGCAGTTTAGGAGGACAGGCGGGCGAGCAGTACTTC. Translated, it gives CASSLGGQAGEQYF.

This clonotype has just a few counts. The V gene is TRBV23-1, the J gene TRBJ2-1; TRBD2 aligns across 7 bases. TRBV23-1 is an ORF; its function is uncertain. This CDR3 contains 15 residues. J was trimmed by 5 bases and V by 2 bases; bases with no gene match: 6. This CDR3 is CASSQAGVSHNEQFF. The CDR3 DNA is TGCGCCAGCAGTCAAGCGGGAGTTTCCCACAATGAGCAGTTCTTC.